One T cell receptor (beta chain) is described in this entry. The clone's antigen remains unknown. No per-base quality is available; no much larger clone lies one base away. The library came from the immunoSEQ multiplex PCR assay. For most patients, genomic DNA was isolated with the Qiagen DNeasy Blood and Tissue Kit and sent frozen to Adaptive Biotechnologies for TCR sequencing. Adaptive Biotechnologies carried out high-throughput TCR-beta CDR3 sequencing of genomic DNA for most patients. As for the authors' bioinformatics: TCR sequencing data for roughly 20 patients were retrieved from Adaptive's ImmunoSEQ software; a few other patients were processed with MiXCR and VDJtools. CD4 versus CD8 sorting errors were corrected by removing sequences found in both subsets at a frequency ratio below 5:1. CDR3 nucleotide sequences shared between donor and recipient were removed because the origin of such sequences could not be assigned. To be classed as alloreactive, a clone needed at least 2-fold expansion over unstimulated cells and a minimum CFSE-low frequency of 0.002% (template counts) or 0.001% (read counts). Mappable clones were those detected in sequenced pre-transplant spleen, lymph node, or MLR CFSE-low populations of the donor or recipient. Cumulative frequency of alloreactive clones was calculated as a percentage of all sequences weighted by copy number. TCRdb's version of the immuneACCESS table is confined to in-frame rearrangements and falls short of the full clone set. An unresolved V gene accounts for under half of the shortfall where checked; the remainder is of unknown origin. That table gives V, J and clone size, and the DNA gave D and trimming. The sample has 90,000 to 120,000 clones on record, 87% of them singletons. Jointly, the top ten make up about 0.73% of the sample.

The sample comes from a study of graft-versus-host responses after intestinal transplantation (dated by TCRdb to the early 2020s). Context from the whole study: The transplants that recipients received were multivisceral, liver-intestinal, or isolated intestinal. All recipients received anti-thymocyte globulin induction followed by maintenance tacrolimus and steroids for about three years. Bulk TCR-beta CDR3 sequencing was used to track graft-versus-host and host-versus-graft alloreactive T cell clones in the graft, circulation and bone marrow after intestinal transplantation. Alloreactive clones were identified by sequencing pre-transplant mixed lymphocyte reaction products and comparing them with unstimulated pre-transplant donor and recipient T cells. A cohort of fewer than 25 intestinal transplant recipients, including one retransplant, was enrolled, and a few patients lacking pretransplant specimens were excluded. Donor T cell macrochimerism was defined as a peak of at least 4% donor T cells among recipient peripheral blood mononuclear cells. Instead of going to the commercial service, samples from a few later patients were sequenced in-house on an Illumina MiSeq and processed with MiXCR. The study at large found these results: The conclusions were limited by the relatively low number and heterogeneity of the intestinal transplant patients. In the allografts of patients with donor T cell macrochimerism, GvH to HvG T cell clonal ratios were high. Early after transplant, peak levels of circulating GvH clones were associated with declines in HvG clones. GvH clones were found in recipient bone marrow, and some of the GvH clones appeared earlier in ileal mucosa or blood, which is consistent with an intestinal mucosal origin.

The CDR3 spans 13 residues, from the cysteine through the phenylalanine. Only the CDR3 portion is preserved as DNA: 39 bases, with reading frame beginning at the first base. The germline V gene (reference sequence) gives CDR1 as GTSNPN and CDR2 as SVGIG. The germline ends are 12 bases apart after V is trimmed by 2 bases and J by 7 bases. The sample's time point label, decoded: cells obtained before transplantation from donor or recipient. CD3+CD4+ and CD3+CD8+ populations were FACS-sorted from unstimulated pre-transplant donor and recipient cells taken from spleen or lymph nodes. The clonotype was recovered from a human donor who was the organ donor for an intestinal transplant. Sequencing was performed on unstimulated CD4+ T cells sorted from spleen or lymph node cells, taken before transplant. The chain employs TRBV30 and TRBJ1-5; TRBD1 is a weak D gene call, 6 bases matching. This receptor carries the CDR3 CAWSTQGLQPQHF. The nucleotide sequence reads as follows: TGTGCCTGGAGTACCCAGGGGTTACAGCCCCAGCATTTT.